What follows are 18 T cell receptor beta chains derived from one specimen sequenced in a study of persistence of HIV-infected CD4 T cells. The stimulus was lysate of CMV-infected fibroblasts, 8.5 to 10 ug/mL. Memory cells lacking CD40L and CD69 with high CD45RO were sorted. These receptors are not linked to any known antigen. The immunoSEQ assay was version 4, run in survey mode. Data came from immunoSEQ multiplex PCR; TCRdb stores just in-frame clones and leaves some out. This sample has 25,000 to 35,000 clones, with roughly 82% found just once. Source: CD4+ T cells sorted from PBMCs after roughly 18-hour stimulation, taken from a patient who received antiretroviral therapy. These receptors all stem from an adult man with HIV who was CMV-seropositive.

The J gene is TRBJ2-1, the V gene TRBV5-1, with 7 nucleotides matching TRBD1. The CDR3 consists of 13 residues. Unmatched junction bases numbered 2, after V lost 3 bases and J lost 5 bases. Germline V gene lookup returns CDR1 SGHRS and CDR2 YFSETQ. The CDR3 here is CASSSGQNNEQFF. The CDR3 nucleotides are TGCGCCAGCAGCTCGGGACAGAACAATGAGCAGTTCTTC.

The DNA of the CDR3 is TGTGCCAGCAGTTACATGTACAGGGTAGATGAAAAACTGTTTTTT. Translated: CASSYMYRVDEKLFF. The chain carries TRBV6-5 and TRBJ1-4, with D possibly being TRBD1 (6 bases). Trimming took 2 bases from V and 6 from J, leaving 13 bases between them. This CDR3 has 15 amino acids. CDR1 and CDR2 (germline): MNHEY, SVGAGI.

This rearrangement joins TRBV12-5 to TRBJ1-5; 9 bases map to TRBD1. V trimming: 7 bases; J trimming: 3 bases; junction bases outside the gene matches: 7. This CDR3 comprises 15 residues. Germline values: CDR1 LGHNT, CDR2 FRNRAP. The CDR3 region has the DNA TGTGCTAGTGCCTTGGGGACAGGGCTCAATCAGCCCCAGCATTTT. It is translated as CASALGTGLNQPQHF.

This clone is a singleton in its sample. The chain joins TRBV19 to TRBJ1-1; D ambiguous. The CDR3 extends over 17 amino acids. Deletions cut 3 bases from V and 0 bases from J, with 17 bases between. The germline CDR1 and CDR2 sequences are LNHDA and SQIVND (reference sequence). For the CDR3, the DNA is TGTGCCAGTAGTATGGGCGGCAGGACTTACATGAACACTGAAGCTTTCTTT. Translation gives CASSMGGRTYMNTEAFF.

CDR3 amino acids: CASSEGEGVYGYTF. The CDR3 DNA sequence: TGTGCCAGCAGTGAAGGAGAGGGGGTCTATGGCTACACCTTC. V is TRBV6-1 and J is TRBJ1-2, with D tentatively TRBD1 (6 bases). Per germline, CDR1 MNHNS and CDR2 SASEGT. The ends were cut back, 1 base at V and 4 bases at J, with 10 bases in the middle. This CDR3 comprises 14 residues.

The chain combines TRBV24-1 with TRBJ2-7, with D perhaps TRBD1 (6 bases). CDR3 length equals 12 residues. Germline lookup yields CDR1 KGHDR and CDR2 SFDVKD. V lost 5 bases and J 3 bases, leaving 7 bases between the germline ends. The CDR3 is CATSAQGYEQYF. CDR3 sequence (DNA): TGTGCCACCAGTGCACAGGGCTACGAGCAGTACTTC.

This clone was observed once. V usage is TRBV19 and J usage is TRBJ2-3; 16 positions agree with TRBD2. J gave up 1 base and V 7 bases, and 11 bases lay outside the gene matches. CDR1 is LNHDA and CDR2 is SQIVND in the germline V gene (reference sequence). The CDR3 is 19 amino acids. As DNA, the CDR3 is TGTGCCAGTATGGGACTAGCGGGGGGGTCCTACTCGTGCACAGATACGCAGTATTTT. Translating it yields CASMGLAGGSYSCTDTQYF.

This rearrangement joins TRBV6-5 to TRBJ1-2; possibly TRBD1 for D (5 bases). V lost 2 bases, J lost 9 bases, and 7 bases lay in between. This CDR3 contains 11 residues. CDR1 and CDR2 (germline): MNHEY, SVGAGI. In nucleotides, the CDR3 is TGTGCCAGCAGTTACGAGGGGAGCTACACCTTC. Protein sequence: CASSYEGSYTF.

The sample holds a few counts of this clone. V gene TRBV7-6 combines with J gene TRBJ1-6; the match to TRBD1 covers 7 bases. The V and J ends lost 5 bases and 6 bases, in that order; junction bases with no gene match: 4. This CDR3 spans 14 amino acids. Germline CDR1 and CDR2: SGHVS and FNYEAQ. The DNA of the CDR3 is TGTGCCAGCAGCCTGGGACAGCGTAATTCACCCCTCCACTTT. Its protein product is CASSLGQRNSPLHF.

This chain connects TRBV6-5 to TRBJ1-3, with D maybe TRBD1 (5 bases). Germline V gene lookup returns CDR1 MNHEY and CDR2 SVGAGI. Trimming stripped 8 bases from V and 0 bases from J, with 14 bases between. The CDR3 runs to 15 residues. The CDR3 spells CASRSQGLSGNTIYF. As DNA, the CDR3 is TGTGCCAGCCGTTCGCAGGGCCTCTCTGGAAACACCATATATTTT.

This chain connects TRBV4-1 to TRBJ2-1; 9 bases line up with TRBD2. Trimming removed 4 bases from V and 3 bases from J; junction bases left unmatched: 10. The germline CDR1 and CDR2 sequences are MGHRA and YSYEKL. The CDR3 runs to 17 residues. CDR3 sequence: CASSRLGLAKNYNEQFF. The CDR3, as DNA: TGCGCCAGCAGCCGCCTCGGACTAGCGAAGAACTACAATGAGCAGTTCTTC.

This chain links TRBV6-6 with TRBJ2-4; tentative D call: TRBD1 (7 bases). From germline, CDR1 is MNHNY and CDR2 SVGAGI (reference sequence). The length of the CDR3 is 13 residues. The V end lost 8 bases, the J end lost 5 bases, and 13 bases lay between the germline ends. CDR3 in amino acids: CASLAGQQNIQYF. The CDR3 DNA is TGTGCCAGCTTGGCGGGACAGCAAAACATTCAGTACTTC.

The gene calls are TRBV9 and TRBJ2-1; 7 positions agree with TRBD1. CDR1 SGDLS and CDR2 YYNGEE come from the germline V gene. V was pared by 4 bases and J by 8 bases, with 9 bases of the junction left unmatched. The CDR3 is 14 amino acids. CDR3 in amino acids: CASSLDYRGHEQFF. The CDR3, as DNA: TGTGCCAGCAGCTTAGATTACAGGGGACATGAGCAGTTCTTC.

The rearrangement joins TRBV19 to TRBJ2-7, with D possibly TRBD2 on 6 matching bases. V lost 3 bases and J lost 2, with 14 bases in between. The germline V gene has CDR1 LNHDA and CDR2 SQIVND (reference sequence). This CDR3 comprises 15 residues. The CDR3 reads CASSIARGNAYEQYF. The DNA of the CDR3 is TGTGCCAGTAGTATTGCTCGGGGGAACGCCTACGAGCAGTACTTC.

This clone was seen a handful of times. This chain joins TRBV18 and TRBJ2-2; D call uncertain. V was pared by 3 bases and J by 5 bases, with 4 bases between. This CDR3 region has 12 residues. Germline V gene data show CDR1 as KGHSH and CDR2 as LQKENI. CDR3 loop: CASSPRTGELFF. The CDR3 DNA reads as TGTGCCAGCTCACCCCGGACCGGGGAGCTGTTTTTT.

The sample holds one count of this clone. V usage is TRBV5-1 and J usage is TRBJ2-5; 12 positions match TRBD1. This CDR3 spans 15 amino acids. J was trimmed by 5 bases and V by 3 bases; bases with no gene match: 5. From germline, CDR1 is SGHRS and CDR2 YFSETQ. DNA of the CDR3: TGCGCCAGCAGCTCGGGACAGGGGGCTCGGGAGACCCAGTACTTC. Translating it yields CASSSGQGARETQYF.

This clone was found once. This chain uses TRBV27 with TRBJ1-2; D is unresolved. The length of the CDR3 is 14 residues. Trimming removed 3 bases at V and 4 bases at J, with 12 bases between. Per germline, CDR1 MNHEY and CDR2 SMNVEV (reference sequence). The CDR3 protein is CASSLGIGSYGYTF. CDR3 bases: TGTGCCAGCAGTTTGGGTATAGGGAGCTATGGCTACACCTTC.

The table lists this clone with a count of one. The J gene is TRBJ1-1, the V gene TRBV6-2 or TRBV6-3; D not resolved. V lost 3 bases and J lost 3, with 8 bases in between. The V gene's germline CDR1 is MNHEY and CDR2 SVGEGT. The CDR3 covers 13 residues. The CDR3 sequence is CASSYPGYTEAFF. The CDR3 nucleotides are TGTGCCAGCAGTTATCCGGGATACACTGAAGCTTTCTTT.